This T cell receptor (beta chain) came from a study of blood T cell repertoires in COVID-19. Recovery among Cohort 3 donors was established by two negative PCRs, clearance, or symptom resolution. Germline V gene sequence: CDR1 KGHSH, CDR2 LQKENI. This CDR3 comprises 15 residues. J was trimmed by 5 bases and V by 0 bases; bases with no gene match: 3. This clone was recorded a few times. Source study methods: For nucleated cells, counts were estimated from reference gene primer amplification. Assay used: immunoSEQ multiplex PCR; TCRdb lists only in-frame clones, some missing. V and J calls and clone size are as listed in that table; D and trimming were resolved from the DNA. The sample lists some 400,000 clones; about 87% were seen once.

The specimen was PBMCs or T cells enriched from blood (not recorded which). J is TRBJ2-7 and V is TRBV18, with 11 nucleotides matching TRBD1. This clonotype was obtained from a man in his thirties or forties who had recovered from COVID-19. In DNA, the CDR3 is TGTGCCAGCTCACCACCGGGACAGGGGGTCCACGAGCAGTACTTC. Amino acid sequence: CASSPPGQGVHEQYF. The full variable domain, its missing parts supplied by reference TRBV18 and TRBJ2-7, is NAGVMQNPRHLVRRRGQEARLRCSPMKGHSHVYWYRQLPEEGLKFMVYLQKENIIDESGMPKERFSAEFPKEGPSILRIQQVVRGDSAAYFCASSPPGQGVHEQYFGPGTRLTVT.